A single sample is the source of the 26 T cell receptor beta chains below, sequenced in a study of neurological immune-mediated disorders. TCRdb processed the 5' RACE reads anew with MiXCR; each CDR3 protein has one entry. The sample consists of roughly 75,000 distinct CDR3 sequences, about 2.5% of them appearing once. The sequenced sample was PBMCs. Source of these receptors: a woman younger than 45 with multiple sclerosis.

This clonotype occurred many times. The chain couples TRBV29-1 to TRBJ2-1; 8 bases agree with TRBD2. V gave up 7 bases and J gave up 7 bases; unmatched junction bases: 0. From germline, CDR1 is SQVTM and CDR2 ANQGSEA. This CDR3 region has 10 residues. The CDR3 DNA sequence: TGCAGCGCGGGAGGGAATGAGCAGTTCTTC. It is translated as CSAGGNEQFF.

This clonotype was picked up many times. The V and J genes are TRBV20-1 and TRBJ2-3; weak D call: TRBD2 (6 bases). With 3 bases removed from V and 4 bases from J, the gap between germline ends came to 8 bases. The CDR3 consists of 12 residues. Germline CDR1 is DFQATT and CDR2 is SNEGSKA (reference sequence). The CDR3 region has the DNA TGCAGTGCTAGCGGAGGGCCAGATACGCAGTATTTT. It codes for CSASGGPDTQYF.

This clonotype was found many times. This CDR3 reads CSANPPGTDNEKLFF. The CDR3 nucleotides read TGCAGTGCCAATCCCCCCGGGACAGATAATGAAAAACTGTTTTTT. This chain joins TRBV20-1 and TRBJ1-4; TRBD1 matches at 7 bases. The CDR3 length is 15 residues. Trimming removed 6 bases from V and 4 bases from J; junction bases left unmatched: 11. Looked up from germline, CDR1 is DFQATT and CDR2 is SNEGSKA (reference sequence).

This clonotype was seen ten or more times. The V call is TRBV27, the J call TRBJ2-7, with D unresolved. The length of the CDR3 is 13 residues. Trimming took 1 base from V and 6 from J, leaving 10 bases between them. The V gene's germline CDR1 is MNHEY and CDR2 SMNVEV (reference sequence). In DNA form, the CDR3 reads TGTGCCAGCAGTTTATACCGACACGGCGAGCAGTACTTC. The encoded protein is CASSLYRHGEQYF.

This clonotype has ten or more counts. This chain uses TRBV4-2 with TRBJ2-7; weak D call: TRBD2 (5 bases). V lost 3 bases and J lost 6, with 18 bases in between. CDR3 size: 15 residues. Germline V gene data show CDR1 as LGHNA and CDR2 as YNFKEQ. The chain's CDR3 is CASSQPSSPTSEQYF. Here the CDR3 DNA reads TGTGCCAGCAGCCAGCCTAGCAGCCCCACCTCCGAGCAGTACTTC.

This clonotype was counted many times. The chain joins TRBV7-6 to TRBJ2-5; D possibly corresponds to TRBD2 (6 bases). Trimming left V 2 bases short and J 5 bases short, with 9 bases between. Germline assignment: CDR1 SGHVS and CDR2 FNYEAQ. The CDR3 contains 13 residues. This chain's CDR3 is CASSLRRVETQYF. CDR3 bases: TGTGCCAGCAGCTTACGGAGGGTTGAGACCCAGTACTTC.

Many counts were recorded for this clonotype. The chain couples TRBV2 to TRBJ1-1; a weak D match, TRBD1 (6 bases). CDR3 length: 15 residues. Germline V gene data show CDR1 as SNHLY and CDR2 as FYNNEI. V was shortened by 1 base and J by 0 bases, with 9 bases between the two germline ends. The CDR3 sequence: CASSEVGGMNTEAFF. The DNA of the CDR3 is TGTGCCAGCAGTGAAGTTGGGGGCATGAACACTGAAGCTTTCTTT.

This clonotype was detected ten times or more. The chain joins TRBV4-3 to TRBJ1-2, with D possibly being TRBD1 (6 bases). Germline V lookup: CDR1 LGHNA, CDR2 YSLEER. This CDR3 is built from 15 residues. V gave up 3 bases and J gave up 8 bases, with 19 bases separating them. The CDR3 loop is CASSHPGTTAEGYTF. The CDR3 bases are TGCGCCAGCAGCCACCCCGGGACAACGGCGGAAGGCTACACCTTC.

This clonotype was seen repeatedly, ten times or more. The chain employs TRBV28 and TRBJ2-5; D not certain. With 4 bases removed from V and 4 bases from J, the gap between germline ends came to 7 bases. From germline, CDR1 is MDHEN and CDR2 SYDVKM. The length of the CDR3 is 12 residues. CDR3 residues: CASSSTTETQYF. CDR3 sequence (DNA): TGTGCCAGCAGTTCCACCACAGAGACCCAGTACTTC.

This clonotype was counted ten times or more. The chain has TRBV7-2 and TRBJ2-1; D unresolved. V lost 0 bases, J lost 10 bases, and 13 bases lay in between. Germline CDR1 is SGHTA and CDR2 is FQGNSA. The CDR3 runs to 14 residues. CDR3 DNA: TGTGCCAGCAGCTTAGCGGTACGGTCGCACGAGCAGTTCTTC. This sequence encodes CASSLAVRSHEQFF.

This clonotype was seen at least ten times. The V gene is TRBV27, the J gene TRBJ1-6; a possible D gene is TRBD1 (6 bases). Germline V CDR1 and CDR2: MNHEY, SMNVEV (reference sequence). CDR3 length equals 13 residues. Trimming shortened V by 5 bases and J by 14 bases, and 16 bases separated the two germline ends. CDR3 loop: CASSLGGGVSLHF. The CDR3 DNA follows: TGTGCCAGCAGTCTCGGAGGGGGGGTATCCCTCCACTTT.

This clonotype was recorded at least ten times. V gene TRBV11-2 combines with J gene TRBJ2-7; 7 nucleotides agree with TRBD1. CDR1 and CDR2 (germline): SGHAT, FQNNGV. The V segment lost 6 bases and the J segment 3 bases; nucleotides outside the gene matches: 17. This CDR3 spans 17 amino acids. Written as DNA, the CDR3 is TGTGCCAGCAGGCGGTCCGGACAGGCGAGTCGAAACTACGAGCAGTACTTC. Its protein is CASRRSGQASRNYEQYF.

This clonotype has at least ten counts. V is TRBV5-8 and J is TRBJ2-3; a possible D gene is TRBD1 (5 bases). Trimming cost V 5 bases and J 1 base, with 14 bases left between them. This CDR3 spans 15 amino acids. CDR1 SGHTS and CDR2 YDEGEE come from the germline V gene. In DNA form, the CDR3 reads TGTGCCAGCAGTTTAGGGCAGGGCGGCACAGATACGCAGTATTTT. Protein: CASSLGQGGTDTQYF.

This clonotype was seen many times. V and J are TRBV20-1 and TRBJ1-2, with TRBD1 matching 9 bases. The CDR3 is 17 residues long. V lost 3 bases, J lost 1 base, and 12 bases stayed unmatched. Germline V gene lookup returns CDR1 DFQATT and CDR2 SNEGSKA (reference sequence). CDR3 DNA: TGCAGTGCTAGTTCCCCGGGGACAGGGCATAGTAACTATGGCTACACCTTC. Encoded protein: CSASSPGTGHSNYGYTF.

This clonotype was recorded many times. The V and J genes are TRBV7-9 and TRBJ2-1; a possible D gene is TRBD2 (5 bases). The CDR3 loop spans 14 amino acids. Germline V lookup: CDR1 SEHNR, CDR2 FQNEAQ (reference sequence). Trimming left V 6 bases short and J 5 bases short, with 14 bases between. CDR3: CASSSPRRDNEQFF. The CDR3 nucleotides read TGTGCCAGCAGTTCTCCGAGGCGGGACAATGAGCAGTTCTTC.

Many counts were recorded for this clonotype. The rearrangement joins TRBV4-3 to TRBJ2-7; 8 nucleotides agree with TRBD1. CDR3 length: 15 residues. The V gene's germline CDR1 is LGHNA and CDR2 YSLEER. V gave up 0 bases and J gave up 3 bases; unmatched junction bases: 4. The CDR3 spells CASSQDDRGSYEQYF. For the CDR3, the DNA is TGCGCCAGCAGCCAAGACGACAGGGGAAGCTACGAGCAGTACTTC.

In this sample, this clonotype turned up a few times. An end of the junction does not agree with germline; a read error may underlie this. The V and J genes are TRBV6-2 or TRBV6-3 and TRBJ2-1, with a possible D match to TRBD2 (5 bases). Per germline, CDR1 MNHEY and CDR2 SVGEGT. The CDR3 has 15 amino acids. The CDR3, as DNA: TGTGCCAGCAGTTACCAGGAGGACGGCTACAATGCGCAGTTCTTC. Translating gives CASSYQEDGYNAQFF.

This clonotype was counted many times. V and J are TRBV11-2 and TRBJ2-1; TRBD2 aligns across 11 bases. J was trimmed by 1 base and V by 5 bases; bases with no gene match: 4. The CDR3 is made up of 16 amino acids. Germline V CDR1 and CDR2: SGHAT, FQNNGV. CDR3 region: CASSGGTSGSYNEQFF. For the CDR3, the DNA is TGTGCCAGCAGCGGCGGGACTAGCGGTTCCTACAATGAGCAGTTCTTC.

This clonotype was observed at least ten times. The gene calls are TRBV20-1 and TRBJ1-2; 12 bases match TRBD1. The CDR3 has 15 amino acids. Germline V gene sequence: CDR1 DFQATT, CDR2 SNEGSKA (reference sequence). V lost 3 bases to trimming and J lost 4 bases; unmatched junction nucleotides: 6. The CDR3 DNA reads as TGCAGTGCTAGTCGGGACAGGGGGCTTGGCTATGGCTACACCTTC. It is translated as CSASRDRGLGYGYTF.

At least ten counts were recorded for this clonotype. The gene calls are TRBV20-1 and TRBJ2-2; D perhaps matches TRBD2 (6 bases). This CDR3 comprises 13 residues. Germline V CDR1 and CDR2: DFQATT, SNEGSKA (reference sequence). V was clipped by 1 base and J by 6 bases, with 9 bases between them. The CDR3, as DNA: TGCAGTGCTAGAGGGAGGGAACCCGGGGAGCTGTTTTTT. This sequence encodes CSARGREPGELFF.

There are many counts of this clonotype. V is TRBV27 and J is TRBJ2-4; D is possibly TRBD1 (7 bases). The V gene lost 8 bases and the J gene lost 7 bases, with 18 bases spanning the gap. Germline-derived CDR1 and CDR2 are MNHEY and SMNVEV (reference sequence). This CDR3 contains 14 residues. This CDR3 is CASGQGGLGNIQYF. The CDR3 bases are TGTGCCAGCGGGCAGGGGGGCCTCGGGAACATTCAGTACTTC.

This clonotype was observed at least ten times. The chain is built from TRBV20-1 and TRBJ2-5; 14 nucleotides match TRBD2. With V trimmed by 6 bases and J by 5 bases, 11 bases remained unmatched. CDR1 and CDR2 (germline): DFQATT, SNEGSKA (reference sequence). The CDR3 has 16 residues. CDR3 nucleotide sequence: TGCAGTGCGATCAGACTAGCGGGAGGGCCCCGTGAGACCCAGTACTTC. This gives the protein CSAIRLAGGPRETQYF.

In its sample, this clonotype was seen many times. The V gene is TRBV30, the J gene TRBJ2-5; unclear D gene. The V end lost 0 bases, the J end lost 5 bases, and 4 bases lay between the germline ends. CDR1 and CDR2 (germline): GTSNPN, SVGIG (reference sequence). The CDR3 runs 11 residues. The CDR3 region has the DNA TGTGCCTGGAGTGTTCGGGAGACCCAGTACTTC. Translating gives CAWSVRETQYF.

This clonotype came up many times. The genes are TRBV29-1 and TRBJ1-1; D ambiguous. Germline V gene data show CDR1 as SQVTM and CDR2 as ANQGSEA. The CDR3 is made up of 11 amino acids. V was trimmed by 2 bases and J by 10 bases, leaving 11 bases between them. CDR3 loop: CSVEYSSVAFF. The CDR3 coding sequence is TGCAGCGTTGAATATTCTAGCGTAGCTTTCTTT.

This clonotype was recorded at least ten times. The chain couples TRBV20-1 to TRBJ1-1, with D unresolved. Germline loops: CDR1 DFQATT, CDR2 SNEGSKA (reference sequence). This CDR3 is 14 amino acids long. Between the trimmed V and J ends, which lost 0 bases and 3 bases, there was a span of 11 bases. CDR3 protein: CSAREPSGDTEAFF. DNA for the CDR3: TGCAGTGCTAGAGAACCCAGTGGGGACACTGAAGCTTTCTTT.

This clonotype was counted at least ten times. The chain couples TRBV29-1 to TRBJ2-3; TRBD2 aligns across 13 bases. CDR1 and CDR2 from the germline V gene are SQVTM and ANQGSEA. Losses at the gene ends were 6 bases for V and 2 bases for J; bases not matched to a gene: 2. The CDR3 runs 14 residues. CDR3 DNA: TGCAGCGTGGGACTAGCGGGACCCACAGATACGCAGTATTTT. This gives the protein CSVGLAGPTDTQYF.